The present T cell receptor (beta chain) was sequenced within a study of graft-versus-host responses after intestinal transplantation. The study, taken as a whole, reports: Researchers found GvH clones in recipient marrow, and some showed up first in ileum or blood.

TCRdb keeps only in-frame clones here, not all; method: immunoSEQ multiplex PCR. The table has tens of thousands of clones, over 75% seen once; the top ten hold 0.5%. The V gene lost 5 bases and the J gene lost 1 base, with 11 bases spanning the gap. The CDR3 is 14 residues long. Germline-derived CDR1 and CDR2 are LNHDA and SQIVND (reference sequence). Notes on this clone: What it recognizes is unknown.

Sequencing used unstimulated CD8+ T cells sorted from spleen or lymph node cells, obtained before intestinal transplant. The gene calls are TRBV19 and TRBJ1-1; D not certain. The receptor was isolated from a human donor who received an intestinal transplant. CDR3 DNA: TGTGCCAGTAGTGTCGCTCACGGGAACACTGAAGCTTTCTTT. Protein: CASSVAHGNTEAFF. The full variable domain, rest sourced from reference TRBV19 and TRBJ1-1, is DGGITQSPKYLFRKEGQNVTLSCEQNLNHDAMYWYRQDPGQGLRLIYYSQIVNDFQKGDIAEGYSVSREKKESFPLTVTSAQKNPTAFYLCASSVAHGNTEAFFGQGTRLTVV.